The T cell receptor (beta chain) under discussion was sequenced for a study of blood T cell repertoires in COVID-19. Study as a whole: The cDNA or gDNA used as material had been derived from T cells, B-cell-depleted T cells, or PBMCs.

V lost 2 bases and J lost 5, with 16 bases in between. Germline V gene data show CDR1 as SGHDN and CDR2 as FVKESK. This CDR3 has 16 amino acids. How the authors handled the data: Nucleated cell counts were estimated from reference gene primer amplification. Clones were read by immunoSEQ multiplex PCR, and TCRdb kept only the in-frame ones, dropping some. The V and J calls and the clone size are those of that table, but D and trimming were determined from the DNA. The data contain approximately 100,000 clones, roughly 87% of them singletons. The sample comprised peripheral blood. The rearrangement joins TRBV14 to TRBJ2-1; TRBD1 might be the D (5 bases). The TCR sequence derives from an elderly woman in a cohort sampled during active COVID-19. As DNA, the CDR3 is TGTGCCAGCAGCCAACAGGGTTCATATTCCAACAATGAGCAGTTCTTC. It encodes CASSQQGSYSNNEQFF.